This T cell receptor (beta chain) was documented in a study of OX40 agonist ivuxolimab in advanced cancers. The wider study: Participants averaged approximately 65 years of age (range 23 to 79) and were over 75% male. Study observations and caveats: The specificity for antigen of the expanded peripheral T cells was not determined. Expanded clones belonging to CD8+ T cells outnumbered, on average, those of CD4+.

In regard to this clone: Antigen specificity is unknown.

A history of autoimmune disease or systemic immunosuppression excluded patients. Germline-derived CDR1 and CDR2 are SGDLS and YYNGEE. The length of the CDR3 is 16 residues. J was trimmed by 2 bases and V by 3 bases; bases with no gene match: 8. Repertoires were generated with immunoSEQ multiplex PCR, while TCRdb's copy carries only in-frame clones and drops some. The table records approximately 56,000 clones, about 88% of them present only once. The chain has TRBV9 and TRBJ2-1; TRBD1 matches at 7 bases. The material sequenced was CD4+ or CD8+ T cells sorted from blood, taken in a trial of the OX40 agonist ivuxolimab. The receptor was derived from an adult with an advanced solid tumor such as melanoma, head and neck, liver or kidney cancer. CDR3 sequence reads: CASSARPTGTYNEQFF. In DNA, the CDR3 is TGTGCCAGCAGCGCTAGACCGACAGGGACCTACAATGAGCAGTTCTTC.